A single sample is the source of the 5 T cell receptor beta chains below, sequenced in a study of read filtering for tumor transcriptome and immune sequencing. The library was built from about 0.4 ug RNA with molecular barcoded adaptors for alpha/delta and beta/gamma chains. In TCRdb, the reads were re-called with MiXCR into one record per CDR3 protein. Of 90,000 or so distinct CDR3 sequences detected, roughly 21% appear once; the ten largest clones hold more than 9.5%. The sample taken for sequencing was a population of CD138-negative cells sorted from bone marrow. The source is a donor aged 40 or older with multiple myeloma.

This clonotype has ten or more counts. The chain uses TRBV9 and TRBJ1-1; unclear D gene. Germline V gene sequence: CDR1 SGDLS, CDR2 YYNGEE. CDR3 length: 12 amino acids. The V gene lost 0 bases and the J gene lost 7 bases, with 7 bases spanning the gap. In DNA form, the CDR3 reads TGTGCCAGCAGCGTAGCTACCGATGAAGCTTTCTTT. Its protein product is CASSVATDEAFF. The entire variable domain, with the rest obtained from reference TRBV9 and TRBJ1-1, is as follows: DSGVTQTPKHLITATGQRVTLRCSPRSGDLSVYWYQQSLDQGLQFLIQYYNGEERAKGNILERFSAQQFPDLHSELNLSSLELGDSALYFCASSVATDEAFFGQGTRLTVV.

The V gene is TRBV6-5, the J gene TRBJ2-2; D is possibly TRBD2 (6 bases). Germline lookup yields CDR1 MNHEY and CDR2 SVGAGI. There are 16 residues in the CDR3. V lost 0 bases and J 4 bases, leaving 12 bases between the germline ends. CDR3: CASSYSGRRVTGELFF. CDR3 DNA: TGTGCCAGCAGTTACTCGGGAAGGAGGGTCACCGGGGAGCTGTTTTTT.

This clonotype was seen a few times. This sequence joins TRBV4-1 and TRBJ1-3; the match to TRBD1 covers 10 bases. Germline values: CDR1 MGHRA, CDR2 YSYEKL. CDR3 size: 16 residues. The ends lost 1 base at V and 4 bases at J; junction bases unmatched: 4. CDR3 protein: CASSQGDRGSGNTIYF. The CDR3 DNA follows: TGCGCCAGCAGCCAAGGGGACAGGGGATCCGGAAACACCATATATTTT.

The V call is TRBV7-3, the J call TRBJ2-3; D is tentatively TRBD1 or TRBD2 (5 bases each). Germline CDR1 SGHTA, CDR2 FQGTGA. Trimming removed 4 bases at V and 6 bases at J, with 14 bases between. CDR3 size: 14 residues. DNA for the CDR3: TGTGCCAGCAGCTATGGGGACCGCCCCGATACGCAGTATTTT. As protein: CASSYGDRPDTQYF.

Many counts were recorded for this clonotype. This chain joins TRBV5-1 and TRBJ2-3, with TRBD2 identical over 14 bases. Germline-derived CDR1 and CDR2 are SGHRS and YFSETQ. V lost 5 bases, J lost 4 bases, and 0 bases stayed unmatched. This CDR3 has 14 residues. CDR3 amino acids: CASRGLAGADTQYF. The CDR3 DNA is TGCGCCAGCAGGGGACTAGCGGGGGCAGATACGCAGTATTTT.